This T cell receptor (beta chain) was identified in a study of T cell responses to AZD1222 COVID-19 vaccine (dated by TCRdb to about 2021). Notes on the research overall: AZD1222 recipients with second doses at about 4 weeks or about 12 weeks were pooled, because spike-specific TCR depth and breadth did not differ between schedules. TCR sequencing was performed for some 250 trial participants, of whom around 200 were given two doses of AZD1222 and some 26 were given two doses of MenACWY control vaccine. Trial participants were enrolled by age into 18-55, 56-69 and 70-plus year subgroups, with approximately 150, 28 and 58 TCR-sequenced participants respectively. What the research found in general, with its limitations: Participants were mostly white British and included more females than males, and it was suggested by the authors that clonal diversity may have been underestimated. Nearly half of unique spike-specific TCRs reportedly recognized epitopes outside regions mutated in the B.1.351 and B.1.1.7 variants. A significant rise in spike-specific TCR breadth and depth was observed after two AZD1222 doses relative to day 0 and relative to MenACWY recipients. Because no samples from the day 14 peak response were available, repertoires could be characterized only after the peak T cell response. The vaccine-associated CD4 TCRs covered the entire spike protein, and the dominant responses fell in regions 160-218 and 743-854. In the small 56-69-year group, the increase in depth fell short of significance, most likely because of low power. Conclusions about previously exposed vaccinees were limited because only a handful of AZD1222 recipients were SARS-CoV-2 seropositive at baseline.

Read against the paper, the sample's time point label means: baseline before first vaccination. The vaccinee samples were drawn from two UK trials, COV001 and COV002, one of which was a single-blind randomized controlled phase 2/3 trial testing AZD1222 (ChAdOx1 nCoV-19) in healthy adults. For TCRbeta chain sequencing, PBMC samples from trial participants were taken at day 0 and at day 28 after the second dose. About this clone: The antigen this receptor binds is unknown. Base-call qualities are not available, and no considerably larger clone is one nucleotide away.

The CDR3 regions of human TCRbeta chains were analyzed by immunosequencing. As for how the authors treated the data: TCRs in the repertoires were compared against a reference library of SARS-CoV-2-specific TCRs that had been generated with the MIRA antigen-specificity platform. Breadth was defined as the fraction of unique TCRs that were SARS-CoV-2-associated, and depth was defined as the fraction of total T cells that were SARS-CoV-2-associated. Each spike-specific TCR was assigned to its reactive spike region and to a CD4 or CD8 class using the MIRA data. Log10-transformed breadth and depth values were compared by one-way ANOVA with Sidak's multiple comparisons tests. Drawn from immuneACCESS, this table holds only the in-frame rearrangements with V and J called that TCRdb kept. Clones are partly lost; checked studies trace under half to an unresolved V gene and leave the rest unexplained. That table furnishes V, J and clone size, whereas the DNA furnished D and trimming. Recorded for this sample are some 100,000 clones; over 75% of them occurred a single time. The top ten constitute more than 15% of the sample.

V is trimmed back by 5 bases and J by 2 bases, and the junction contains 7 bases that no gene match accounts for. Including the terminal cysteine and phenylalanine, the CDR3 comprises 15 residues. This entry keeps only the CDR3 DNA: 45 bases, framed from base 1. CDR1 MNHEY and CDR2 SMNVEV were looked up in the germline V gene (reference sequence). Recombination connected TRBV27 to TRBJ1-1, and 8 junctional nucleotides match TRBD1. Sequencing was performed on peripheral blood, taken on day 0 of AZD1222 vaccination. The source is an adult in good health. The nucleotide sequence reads TGTGCCAGCAGTAGCCTCCAGGGGGCTAACACTGAAGCTTTCTTT. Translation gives CASSSLQGANTEAFF.